The 29 T cell receptor beta chains below all came from one sample that was sequenced in a study of T cells in Graves' hyperthyroidism and ophthalmopathy. Amplified TCR beta CDR3 regions came from RNA transcripts. First-round RT-PCR targeting the TCR CDR3 was performed with the HTBI primer set. TCRdb recomputed calls from the multiplex PCR reads with MiXCR, one row per CDR3 protein. The table has 350,000 to 400,000 distinct CDR3 sequences, under 20% seen once; the top ten hold around 3.4%. What was sequenced was blood. These receptors were obtained from a woman aged 18-29 years with Graves' hyperthyroidism.

This clonotype showed up many times. The chain joins TRBV30 to TRBJ1-5, with no clear D. The ends were cut back, 3 bases at V and 5 bases at J, with 11 bases in the middle. The germline CDR1 and CDR2 sequences are GTSNPN and SVGIG (reference sequence). CDR3 length: 13 amino acids. The CDR3 DNA reads as TGTGCCTGGAGCCCCGCCAGGCATCAGCCCCAGCATTTT. This translates into CAWSPARHQPQHF.

This clonotype was detected many times. This chain connects TRBV20-1 to TRBJ2-7; D is undetermined. Deletions cut 1 base from V and 2 bases from J, with 6 bases between. Germline-derived CDR1 and CDR2 are DFQATT and SNEGSKA (reference sequence). This CDR3 comprises 12 residues. The CDR3 region has the DNA TGCAGTGCTAGAGCTGACGCCTACGAGCAGTACTTC. This encodes CSARADAYEQYF.

In this sample, this clonotype turned up many times. V gene TRBV24-1 combines with J gene TRBJ2-2; D is unclear. There are 14 residues in the CDR3. Germline V gene data show CDR1 as KGHDR and CDR2 as SFDVKD. Between the trimmed V and J ends, which lost 8 bases and 0 bases, there was a span of 9 bases. In DNA, the CDR3 is TGTGCCACCAAATCAAGTTCGAACACCGGGGAGCTGTTTTTT. It translates to CATKSSSNTGELFF.

J is TRBJ1-1 and V is TRBV2, with D unresolved. The ends were cut back, 1 base at V and 11 bases at J, with 17 bases in the middle. CDR3 length: 14 amino acids. Germline CDR1 SNHLY, CDR2 FYNNEI. DNA for the CDR3: TGTGCCAGCAGTGAAGAGGCAGCTGGGAGAGTTGCTTTCTTT. Protein sequence: CASSEEAAGRVAFF. Supplemented by reference TRBV2 and TRBJ1-1, the full variable domain reads EPEVTQTPSHQVTQMGQEVILRCVPISNHLYFYWYRQILGQKVEFLVSFYNNEISEKSEIFDDQFSVERPDGSNFTLKIRSTKLEDSAMYFCASSEEAAGRVAFFGQGTRLTVV.

This clonotype showed up just once. The J gene is TRBJ2-5, the V gene TRBV15; 7 bases are a match to TRBD1. CDR1 LNHNV and CDR2 YYDKDF come from the germline V gene (reference sequence). The CDR3 is made up of 15 amino acids. V trimming: 5 bases; J trimming: 5 bases; junction bases outside the gene matches: 11. The CDR3 region is CATSPRQGAWETQYF. DNA for the CDR3: TGTGCCACCAGCCCAAGACAGGGAGCGTGGGAGACCCAGTACTTC.

This clonotype was seen many times. The chain combines TRBV19 with TRBJ2-7; 8 bases align to TRBD1. V was pared by 6 bases and J by 2 bases, with 6 bases of the junction left unmatched. Germline CDR1 and CDR2: LNHDA and SQIVND (reference sequence). The CDR3 length is 14 residues. CDR3 loop: CASRVGTGPYEQYF. CDR3 in DNA: TGTGCCAGTAGGGTGGGGACAGGTCCCTACGAGCAGTACTTC.

This clonotype was recorded at least ten times. The J gene is TRBJ2-4, the V gene TRBV6-1, with D perhaps assigned TRBD1 or TRBD2 (5 bases each). From germline, CDR1 is MNHNS and CDR2 SASEGT. V was cut by 4 bases and J by 0 bases, with 13 bases left in between. The CDR3 has 16 amino acids. In nucleotides, the CDR3 is TGTGCCAGCAGTGGCTTCGAGGGGCTAGCCAAAAACATTCAGTACTTC. Translation: CASSGFEGLAKNIQYF.

This clonotype came up many times. This chain joins TRBV5-1 and TRBJ1-3; no firm D call. The CDR3 length is 13 residues. Trimming cost V 6 bases and J 1 base, with 8 bases left between them. CDR1 is SGHRS, CDR2 YFSETQ, per germline. DNA of the CDR3: TGCGCCAGCAAAGAGCCTTCTGGAAACACCATATATTTT. Translated, it gives CASKEPSGNTIYF.

This clonotype was seen more than once but under ten times. V and J are TRBV9 and TRBJ2-7; D is possibly TRBD2 (5 bases). Germline values: CDR1 SGDLS, CDR2 YYNGEE. CDR3 length: 15 amino acids. The V and J ends lost 0 bases and 3 bases respectively, with 13 bases between them. The CDR3 is CASSVGDGGVYEQYF. The CDR3 DNA reads as TGTGCCAGCAGCGTAGGAGACGGAGGAGTCTACGAGCAGTACTTC.

The sample holds many counts of this clonotype. The CDR3 DNA follows: TGCAGTGCTTTACGAACGGAAGAACCTAACACTGAAGCTTTCTTT. Translated, it gives CSALRTEEPNTEAFF. The chain joins TRBV20-1 to TRBJ1-1; D gene ambiguous. V gave up 5 bases and J gave up 2 bases, with 18 bases separating them. The CDR3 sequence is 15 residues long. Germline V CDR1 and CDR2: DFQATT, SNEGSKA (reference sequence).

This clonotype was picked up many times. The V gene is TRBV6-1, the J gene TRBJ2-5; 8 bases line up with TRBD1. J was trimmed by 7 bases and V by 7 bases; bases with no gene match: 5. From germline, CDR1 is MNHNS and CDR2 SASEGT. This CDR3 comprises 12 residues. CDR3: CASTDRATTQYF. DNA for the CDR3: TGTGCCAGCACGGACAGGGCCACGACCCAGTACTTC.

This clonotype was detected many times. V and J are TRBV12-3 or TRBV12-4 and TRBJ1-5; D is possibly TRBD1 (5 bases). Trimming left V 2 bases short and J 12 bases short, with 11 bases between. This CDR3 is 12 amino acids long. The CDR3 sequence is CASSLSGPDQHF. CDR3 bases: TGTGCCAGCAGTTTATCGGGGCCTGACCAGCATTTT.

This clonotype was counted at least ten times. The rearrangement links TRBV5-1 to TRBJ1-2; possible D gene TRBD1, 6 bases. V shed 4 bases and J shed 3 bases, with 16 bases lying between them. CDR3 size: 15 residues. Germline assignment: CDR1 SGHRS and CDR2 YFSETQ. The CDR3 sequence is CASSPMRQEDYGYTF. CDR3 DNA: TGCGCCAGCAGCCCGATGCGACAGGAGGACTATGGCTACACCTTC.

This chain links TRBV6-1 with TRBJ1-1; 7 bases map to TRBD1. CDR3 length: 13 amino acids. In germline, CDR1 is MNHNS, CDR2 SASEGT. V was pared by 7 bases and J by 3 bases, with 5 bases of the junction left unmatched. CDR3 amino acids: CASNWDSHTEAFF. DNA for the CDR3: TGTGCCAGCAACTGGGACAGCCACACTGAAGCTTTCTTT.

This clonotype was counted many times. The chain uses TRBV30 and TRBJ1-2, with TRBD1 matching 8 bases. This CDR3 has 16 amino acids. J gave up 8 bases and V 3 bases, and 17 bases lay outside the gene matches. The V gene's germline CDR1 is GTSNPN and CDR2 SVGIG (reference sequence). CDR3 nucleotide sequence: TGTGCCTGGAGGACCGGGACAGGACCCCCCAAGGGCGGCTACACCTTC. Protein: CAWRTGTGPPKGGYTF.

This clonotype was recorded at least ten times. The chain joins TRBV5-1 to TRBJ2-7; 9 bases match TRBD2. The CDR3 length is 14 residues. After removal of 4 bases from V and 5 bases from J, the junction contained 7 bases not matched to a gene. Germline CDR1 and CDR2: SGHRS and YFSETQ. The CDR3 coding sequence is TGCGCCAGCAGCGCCGGGGGACTAGCCCACGAGCAGTACTTC. The encoded protein is CASSAGGLAHEQYF.

The V and J genes are TRBV2 and TRBJ1-6; TRBD1 agrees at 7 bases. Trimming removed 8 bases from V and 10 bases from J; junction bases left unmatched: 5. Germline CDR1 and CDR2: SNHLY and FYNNEI. This CDR3 region has 12 residues. As DNA, the CDR3 is TGTGCCAGCCGACAGGGCACATCACCCCTCCACTTT. Its translation is CASRQGTSPLHF.

This clonotype has ten or more counts. This chain joins TRBV24-1 and TRBJ1-2; possible D gene TRBD1, 6 bases. This CDR3 is built from 14 residues. Trimming shortened V by 0 bases and J by 7 bases, and 11 bases separated the two germline ends. Germline V gives CDR1 KGHDR, CDR2 SFDVKD. CDR3 in amino acids: CATSDLRQDGGYTF. In nucleotides, the CDR3 is TGTGCCACCAGTGATTTGCGACAGGACGGTGGCTACACCTTC.

J is TRBJ1-1 and V is TRBV6-1; D not resolved. V lost 3 bases to trimming and J lost 6 bases, with 14 bases between them. The CDR3 length is 14 residues. Germline V CDR1 and CDR2: MNHNS, SASEGT. CDR3 region: CASSESRGFAEAFF. The CDR3 DNA reads as TGTGCCAGCAGTGAGAGCCGAGGTTTTGCTGAAGCTTTCTTT.

There are many counts of this clonotype. V is TRBV18 and J is TRBJ2-5; D uncertain. The ends were cut back, 4 bases at V and 4 bases at J, with 16 bases in the middle. Germline CDR1 and CDR2: KGHSH and LQKENI. The length of the CDR3 is 15 residues. CDR3 in DNA: TGTGCCAGCTCACTGGGCCCCTTCTTGGTAGAGACCCAGTACTTC. This sequence encodes CASSLGPFLVETQYF.

The rearrangement uses TRBV12-3 or TRBV12-4 and TRBJ2-5; D remains ambiguous. This CDR3 is built from 14 residues. V was clipped by 2 bases and J by 0 bases, with 7 bases between them. The CDR3 sequence: CASSLRLDQETQYF. The CDR3 DNA reads TGTGCCAGCAGTTTAAGGTTGGACCAAGAGACCCAGTACTTC.

This clonotype was seen many times. The chain uses TRBV12-3 or TRBV12-4 and TRBJ1-1, with D possibly being TRBD1 (6 bases). CDR3 length: 13 residues. The ends were cut back, 6 bases at V and 4 bases at J, with 12 bases in the middle. The CDR3 DNA sequence: TGTGCCAGCAGCTTAAAGGGGGGCACTGAAGCTTTCTTT. Residues: CASSLKGGTEAFF.

This rearrangement joins TRBV20-1 to TRBJ2-7; 11 positions match TRBD2. The CDR3 contains 16 residues. Germline-derived CDR1 and CDR2 are DFQATT and SNEGSKA (reference sequence). V lost 2 bases and J lost 6; bases outside the gene matches: 12. In DNA, the CDR3 is TGCAGTGCTAGACCCTCGCCTAGCGGGAGGAATGGCGAGCAGTACTTC. Its protein product is CSARPSPSGRNGEQYF.

Remarks on this clonotype: As the CDR3 is not closed by the conserved phenylalanine or tryptophan, this likely results from a read error. The chain combines TRBV6-5 with TRBJ1-1; D unclear. The length of the CDR3 is 13 residues. Between the trimmed V and J ends, which lost 5 bases and 6 bases, there was a span of 13 bases. Germline CDR1 MNHEY, CDR2 SVGAGI. DNA of the CDR3: TGTGCCAGCAGTACTAAGAAGGTGGCTGAAGCTTTCTCT. This sequence encodes CASSTKKVAEAFS.

This clonotype occurred a few times. The chain recombines TRBV25-1 with TRBJ1-2, with D possibly matching TRBD1 (5 bases). The CDR3 has 13 residues. The V and J ends lost 4 bases and 8 bases respectively, with 14 bases between them. The germline V gene encodes CDR1 MGHDK and CDR2 SYGVNS. The CDR3 bases are TGTGCCAGCAGTGCCGGGACGGACCTCGGCTACACCTTC. It codes for CASSAGTDLGYTF.

This clonotype was seen a few times. The chain has TRBV11-2 and TRBJ1-1, with 8 bases fitting TRBD1. Germline CDR1 is SGHAT and CDR2 is FQNNGV. CDR3 length: 17 amino acids. V was clipped by 4 bases and J by 3 bases; unmatched bases: 13. CDR3 bases: TGTGCCAGCAGCTCCCGATGGACAGGGAGTGGGGACACTGAAGCTTTCTTT. It is translated as CASSSRWTGSGDTEAFF.

Ten or more counts support this clonotype. CDR3 bases: TGTGCCACCAGTGAATCGCAGTATGGCTACACCTTC. Encoded protein: CATSESQYGYTF. The chain couples TRBV24-1 to TRBJ1-2; D gene uncertain. The CDR3 consists of 12 residues. The V gene's germline CDR1 is KGHDR and CDR2 SFDVKD. Trimming left V 4 bases short and J 5 bases short, with 7 bases between.

This clonotype was counted many times. The rearrangement links TRBV19 to TRBJ2-5; the D gene is possibly TRBD1 (5 bases). Germline lookup yields CDR1 LNHDA and CDR2 SQIVND (reference sequence). Trimming shortened V by 1 base and J by 3 bases, and 9 bases separated the two germline ends. The CDR3 has 14 residues. DNA of the CDR3: TGTGCCAGTAGTATAGCGGCCAGGGAAGAGACCCAGTACTTC. It specifies CASSIAAREETQYF.

V is TRBV13 and J is TRBJ1-2, with D maybe TRBD1 (6 bases). Germline-derived CDR1 and CDR2 are PRHDT and FYEKMQ (reference sequence). The CDR3 extends over 16 amino acids. Deletions cut 0 bases from V and 8 bases from J, with 19 bases between. The DNA of the CDR3 is TGTGCCAGCAGCTTAGGCTGGGCCGAGGGGGGGAGAGGCTACACCTTC. Its protein product is CASSLGWAEGGRGYTF.